This TCR beta chain was recorded in a study of shared clonotypes between healthy human individuals. The CDR3 contains 14 residues. V was clipped by 5 bases and J by 3 bases; unmatched bases: 6. Germline-derived CDR1 and CDR2 are LNHDA and SQIVND (reference sequence). Donors, without exception, were Caucasian adults residing in Nashville, Tennessee. Generated by immunoSEQ multiplex PCR, the TCRdb table keeps only in-frame clones and is missing some. In the table there are 95,000 to 120,000 clones, roughly 70% of which are singletons. Material: memory CD8+ T cells sorted from blood. Specified subset: CD45RO+ cells pooled with CCR7-negative TemRA cells. The receptor's source is a woman aged 30 to 39 in good health. The chain carries TRBV19 and TRBJ2-7, with TRBD1 matching over 8 bases. The CDR3, as DNA: TGTGCCAGTAGTCCATGGGGACAGGTCTACGAGCAGTACTTC. It translates to CASSPWGQVYEQYF.